The next 16 T cell receptor beta chains were all read from a single sample in a study of T-cell reconstitution after alpha-beta-depleted transplantation in children (dated by TCRdb to about 2016). The treatment or condition label here, explained by the study, means: allogeneic hematopoietic cell transplantation with graft depleted of TCRalphabeta T cells and CD19 B cells. Library generation was performed with PCR. The instrument given in TCRdb is Illumina HiSeq 2500. To normalize quantification of the TCRbeta repertoire, the TCR libraries were built with molecular barcoding that relied on unique molecular identifiers. TCRdb handled the public reads itself, with Q25 trimming in fastp and clone calling in MiXCR, and kept productive beta chains. Rows matching on CDR3 protein sequence are summarized as one entry with the most common DNA and genes. Within this sample are approximately 98,000 distinct CDR3 sequences, with approximately 6% of them counted one time only. The ten largest clones add up to 23% of the sample.

The sequenced sample was PBMCs, mostly from graft donor cells, obtained 360 days after TCRalphabeta/CD19-depleted stem cell transplant. The receptors shown here come from a male patient aged 2 to 9 who had a stem cell transplant for acute lymphoblastic leukemia, so the T cells may come from the graft donor.

This clonotype was detected ten times or more. The rearrangement uses TRBV5-6 and TRBJ2-6; D is ambiguous. The CDR3 runs 14 residues. The V gene lost 5 bases and the J gene lost 0 bases, with 6 bases spanning the gap. Germline V gene lookup returns CDR1 SGHDT and CDR2 YYEEEE. CDR3 nucleotide sequence: TGTGCCAGCAGTATAAACTCTGGGGCCAACGTCCTGACTTTC. This gives the protein CASSINSGANVLTF.

This clonotype was seen a few times. The chain recombines TRBV6-1 with TRBJ1-2; possibly TRBD1 for D (5 bases). Trimming shortened V by 2 bases and J by 6 bases, and 13 bases separated the two germline ends. CDR1 and CDR2 (germline): MNHNS, SASEGT. The CDR3 sequence is 14 residues long. The CDR3 here is CASSEFRDLDGYTF. DNA for the CDR3: TGTGCCAGCAGTGAATTCAGGGATTTGGATGGCTACACCTTC.

This chain uses TRBV6-5 with TRBJ1-2; D is unclear. Germline CDR1 is MNHEY and CDR2 is SVGAGI. The CDR3 is made up of 15 amino acids. The V gene lost 2 bases and the J gene lost 4 bases, with 14 bases spanning the gap. CDR3 in amino acids: CASSYNPAAPYGYTF. The CDR3 bases are TGTGCCAGCAGTTACAATCCCGCTGCTCCCTATGGCTACACCTTC.

The table lists this clonotype with a few counts. The chain combines TRBV6-1 with TRBJ1-1; no clear D. CDR1 MNHNS and CDR2 SASEGT come from the germline V gene. The CDR3 loop spans 13 amino acids. Trimming shortened V by 7 bases and J by 0 bases, and 9 bases separated the two germline ends. The CDR3 spells CASMWLMNTEAFF. CDR3 sequence (DNA): TGTGCCAGCATGTGGCTCATGAACACTGAAGCTTTCTTT.

This chain's CDR3 is CASSPGQGVYSPLHF. The CDR3 DNA reads as TGTGCCAGCAGCCCTGGACAGGGGGTTTATTCACCCCTCCACTTT. The V call is TRBV6-1, the J call TRBJ1-6, with 10 bases matching TRBD1. Germline V gene sequence: CDR1 MNHNS, CDR2 SASEGT. V lost 6 bases to trimming and J lost 8 bases; unmatched junction nucleotides: 7. This CDR3 comprises 15 residues.

The chain recombines TRBV7-9 with TRBJ2-1; tentatively, D is TRBD2 (5 bases). This CDR3 has 13 residues. With 5 bases removed from V and 5 bases from J, the gap between germline ends came to 10 bases. Germline CDR1 is SEHNR and CDR2 is FQNEAQ (reference sequence). CDR3 loop: CASSPPGDNEQFF. CDR3 sequence (DNA): TGTGCCAGCAGCCCCCCCGGGGACAATGAGCAGTTCTTC.

In this sample, this clonotype turned up many times. The chain carries TRBV12-3 or TRBV12-4 and TRBJ2-7; 9 nucleotides agree with TRBD1. The CDR3 extends over 12 amino acids. With 5 bases clipped from V and 7 bases from J, the junction kept 3 bases outside the gene matches. The CDR3 loop is CASSATGGEQYF. The CDR3 nucleotides read TGTGCCAGCAGTGCGACAGGGGGAGAGCAGTACTTC.

Many counts were recorded for this clonotype. V is TRBV24-1 and J is TRBJ1-2; D uncertain. The CDR3 length is 12 residues. Per germline, CDR1 KGHDR and CDR2 SFDVKD. V dropped 5 bases and J dropped 4 bases, with 7 bases sitting between them. The CDR3 loop reads CATSADPYGYTF. For the CDR3, the DNA is TGTGCCACCAGTGCGGACCCCTATGGCTACACCTTC.

The sample holds many counts of this clonotype. This chain joins TRBV14 and TRBJ1-3; 8 nucleotides line up with TRBD1. The junction had 21 bases not matched to a gene; V was cut back by 7 bases and J by 4 bases. The CDR3 has 19 amino acids. Per germline, CDR1 SGHDN and CDR2 FVKESK. The DNA of the CDR3 is TGTGCCAGCACCGATCGGACAGGGAAGATAGGCGGAGCGGGAAACACCATATATTTT. This codes for CASTDRTGKIGGAGNTIYF.

This clonotype was counted at least ten times. This rearrangement joins TRBV15 to TRBJ1-1; D gene ambiguous. Germline CDR1 is LNHNV and CDR2 is YYDKDF (reference sequence). The CDR3 has 13 residues. V gave up 0 bases and J gave up 8 bases, with 10 bases separating them. The CDR3 loop is CATSRDKRREAFF. The DNA of the CDR3 is TGTGCCACCAGCAGAGATAAACGAAGGGAAGCTTTCTTT.

This clonotype appeared many times. The chain couples TRBV9 to TRBJ2-3; no reliable D call. This CDR3 is built from 14 residues. CDR1 SGDLS and CDR2 YYNGEE come from the germline V gene. V was pared by 4 bases and J by 5 bases, with 14 bases between. CDR3 protein: CASSPWKVKDTQYF. The DNA for the CDR3 is TGTGCCAGCAGCCCCTGGAAGGTGAAAGATACGCAGTATTTT.

This clonotype showed up many times. The rearrangement links TRBV29-1 to TRBJ2-7; TRBD1 agrees at 10 bases. Germline assignment: CDR1 SQVTM and CDR2 ANQGSEA. The CDR3 totals 12 residues. Trimming removed 8 bases from V and 6 bases from J; junction bases left unmatched: 7. This CDR3 is CSFAGTGVEQYF. In nucleotides, the CDR3 is TGCAGCTTCGCCGGGACAGGGGTCGAGCAGTACTTC.

The chain joins TRBV28 to TRBJ2-7; 8 nucleotides align to TRBD1. The trim removed 11 bases at V and 5 bases at J, leaving 14 bases unmatched. Germline V lookup: CDR1 MDHEN, CDR2 SYDVKM. There are 14 residues in the CDR3. CDR3 DNA: TGTGCCGCGACCCCAGGGGGCAGACGCCACGAGCAGTACTTC. Its translation is CAATPGGRRHEQYF.

The sample holds many counts of this clonotype. The chain employs TRBV27 and TRBJ2-7; TRBD2 is a possible D gene (6 bases). V dropped 0 bases and J dropped 3 bases, with 15 bases sitting between them. Germline values: CDR1 MNHEY, CDR2 SMNVEV (reference sequence). The CDR3 runs 16 residues. CDR3 residues: CASSLSTGVEDYEQYF. The CDR3 DNA reads as TGTGCCAGCAGTTTATCGACGGGGGTGGAAGACTACGAGCAGTACTTC.

This clonotype has at least ten counts. This rearrangement joins TRBV4-3 to TRBJ2-1; 9 positions agree with TRBD2. The length of the CDR3 is 17 residues. V trimming: 3 bases; J trimming: 4 bases; junction bases outside the gene matches: 10. CDR1 LGHNA and CDR2 YSLEER come from the germline V gene. CDR3 amino acids: CASSHLTASGAYNEQFF. In DNA, the CDR3 is TGCGCCAGCAGCCACCTTACGGCTAGCGGGGCTTACAATGAGCAGTTCTTC.

In this sample, this clonotype turned up a few times. V and J are TRBV20-1 and TRBJ1-2, with 8 bases aligning to TRBD1. CDR1 is DFQATT and CDR2 is SNEGSKA in the germline V gene (reference sequence). Trimming at V came to 0 bases and at J to 3 bases, leaving 6 bases not matched to a gene. This CDR3 contains 15 residues. DNA for the CDR3: TGCAGTGCTAGAGATCGGCAGGGGGCGCACTATGGCTACACCTTC. It specifies CSARDRQGAHYGYTF.